This T cell receptor beta chain was observed in a study of blood T cell repertoires in COVID-19. The CDR3 consists of 13 residues. Germline lookup yields CDR1 SNHLY and CDR2 FYNNEI. Trimming removed 7 bases from V and 10 bases from J, with 19 bases in between. The method was immunoSEQ multiplex PCR; TCRdb's version includes in-frame clones alone and lacks a portion of them. This repertoire shows hundreds of thousands of clones, 88% found once; its top ten account for just under 7.5%. The chain recombines TRBV2 with TRBJ1-2; D ambiguous. The sample comprised peripheral blood. The clonotype comes from an older woman with COVID-19, enrolled during active disease. CDR3 DNA: TGTGCCAGCACCGAAGAGGGATTGGACCCCTACACCTTC. Translation: CASTEEGLDPYTF.